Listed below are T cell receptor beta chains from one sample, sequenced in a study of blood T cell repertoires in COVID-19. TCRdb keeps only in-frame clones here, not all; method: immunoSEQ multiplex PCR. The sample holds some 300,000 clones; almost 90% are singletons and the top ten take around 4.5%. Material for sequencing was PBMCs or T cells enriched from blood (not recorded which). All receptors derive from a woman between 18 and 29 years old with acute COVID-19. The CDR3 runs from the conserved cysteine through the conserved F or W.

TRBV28 CASSLSSGVGYTF
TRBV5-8 CASSLRGLGQPQHF
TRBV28 CASLVREAQYF
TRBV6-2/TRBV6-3 CASSPRASPNQTQYF
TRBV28 CAHIGDRGNQPQHF
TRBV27 CASSLREGLAIRTGELFF
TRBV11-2 CASSSPGRLDSPLHF
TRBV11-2 CASSLGASGNQPQHF
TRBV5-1 CASSRSGIGTDTQYF
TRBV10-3 CAISEGGWYATNEKLFF
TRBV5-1 CASRTGAGETQYF
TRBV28 CATGSPLHF
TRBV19 CASSSGTSGYNEQFF
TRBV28 CASSLEGRGAFF
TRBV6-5 CASSLGQGGNEKLFF